Following are 10 T cell receptor beta chains from one sample sequenced in a study of T cell responses to AZD1222 COVID-19 vaccine. Only in-frame clones appear in the TCRdb table, and some are missing; sequencing was by immunoSEQ multiplex PCR. The sample includes about 94,000 clones, approximately 91% seen only once; the top ten take roughly 13%. The sequencing used peripheral blood, collected on day 0 of AZD1222 vaccination. These TCRs come from an adult in good health.

This sequence joins TRBV27 and TRBJ1-2; D gene unclear. Germline assignment: CDR1 MNHEY and CDR2 SMNVEV (reference sequence). There are 16 residues in the CDR3. V lost 5 bases and J lost 4, with 20 bases in between. Here the CDR3 reads CASSPLVGGDGYGYTF. The CDR3, as DNA: TGTGCCAGCAGTCCCCTGGTCGGCGGGGATGGCTATGGCTACACCTTC.

This clone was seen a single time. The J gene is TRBJ2-1, the V gene TRBV6-1; 14 bases map to TRBD2. J was trimmed by 9 bases and V by 4 bases; bases with no gene match: 17. CDR1 is MNHNS, CDR2 SASEGT, per germline. CDR3 length: 19 amino acids. The CDR3 loop is CASSGSGTSGGGVSGEQFF. The CDR3, as DNA: TGTGCCAGCAGTGGGTCCGGGACTAGCGGGGGAGGGGTCAGCGGTGAGCAGTTCTTC.

This sequence joins TRBV4-2 and TRBJ1-2, with TRBD1 matching 10 bases. CDR3 length: 17 residues. Trimming took 1 base from V and 4 from J; bases not matched to a gene: 9. CDR1 is LGHNA and CDR2 is YNFKEQ in the germline V gene. CDR3 protein: CASSQAATWTGGYGYTF. CDR3 DNA sequence: TGTGCCAGCAGCCAAGCTGCCACCTGGACAGGGGGCTATGGCTACACCTTC.

The chain has TRBV5-4 and TRBJ2-7, with D maybe TRBD1 (5 bases). Germline V gene data show CDR1 as SGHNT and CDR2 as YYREEE (reference sequence). The CDR3 contains 15 residues. The ends were cut back, 5 bases at V and 0 bases at J, with 15 bases in the middle. Here the CDR3 DNA reads TGTGCCAGCAGTTTACGCAGGGTTAGCTCCTACGAGCAGTACTTC. This encodes CASSLRRVSSYEQYF.

The chain has TRBV15 and TRBJ2-1; D is perhaps TRBD1 (5 bases). The CDR3 has 13 residues. V shed 2 bases and J shed 7 bases, with 9 bases lying between them. Germline CDR1 LNHNV, CDR2 YYDKDF (reference sequence). As DNA, the CDR3 is TGTGCCACCAGCAGATCAGGGTGGAATGAGCAGTTCTTC. It codes for CATSRSGWNEQFF.

The chain combines TRBV27 with TRBJ2-7, with TRBD2 identical over 8 bases. CDR3 length: 16 amino acids. V shed 5 bases, J shed 3 bases, and the junction held 12 bases outside the gene matches. Germline values: CDR1 MNHEY, CDR2 SMNVEV (reference sequence). The CDR3 DNA reads TGTGCCAGCAGTCTCCGACTAAGCGGGGGCTTCTACGAGCAGTACTTC. Translation gives CASSLRLSGGFYEQYF.

This chain connects TRBV20-1 to TRBJ2-7; D remains unclear. Germline V gives CDR1 DFQATT, CDR2 SNEGSKA (reference sequence). Trimming removed 3 bases at V and 7 bases at J, with 10 bases between. The CDR3 covers 11 residues. The CDR3 sequence is CSASWQAEQYF. CDR3 DNA sequence: TGCAGTGCTAGCTGGCAAGCTGAGCAGTACTTC.

The chain couples TRBV9 to TRBJ2-2; D may be TRBD2 (6 bases). This CDR3 contains 15 residues. Germline V gene lookup returns CDR1 SGDLS and CDR2 YYNGEE. Deletions cut 0 bases from V and 5 bases from J, with 11 bases between. CDR3: CASSVVAGPTGELFF. CDR3 sequence (DNA): TGTGCCAGCAGCGTAGTCGCGGGGCCAACCGGGGAGCTGTTTTTT.

The V call is TRBV3-1 (or the pseudogene TRBV3-2), the J call TRBJ2-3; TRBD1 is a possible D gene (5 bases). The CDR3 is 14 amino acids. CDR1 is LGHDT, CDR2 YNNKEL, per germline (reference sequence). V was cut by 3 bases and J by 0 bases, with 7 bases left in between. CDR3 nucleotide sequence: TGTGCCAGCAGCCAGCGACAGAGCACAGATACGCAGTATTTT. Its protein product is CASSQRQSTDTQYF.

The genes are TRBV7-3 and TRBJ2-5; D possibly corresponds to TRBD2 (5 bases). Trimming removed 1 base at V and 0 bases at J, with 9 bases between. This CDR3 contains 15 residues. The germline gives CDR1 SGHTA, CDR2 FQGTGA. The DNA for the CDR3 is TGTGCCAGCAGCTTAAGGGCGGGTTACCAAGAGACCCAGTACTTC. Protein: CASSLRAGYQETQYF.